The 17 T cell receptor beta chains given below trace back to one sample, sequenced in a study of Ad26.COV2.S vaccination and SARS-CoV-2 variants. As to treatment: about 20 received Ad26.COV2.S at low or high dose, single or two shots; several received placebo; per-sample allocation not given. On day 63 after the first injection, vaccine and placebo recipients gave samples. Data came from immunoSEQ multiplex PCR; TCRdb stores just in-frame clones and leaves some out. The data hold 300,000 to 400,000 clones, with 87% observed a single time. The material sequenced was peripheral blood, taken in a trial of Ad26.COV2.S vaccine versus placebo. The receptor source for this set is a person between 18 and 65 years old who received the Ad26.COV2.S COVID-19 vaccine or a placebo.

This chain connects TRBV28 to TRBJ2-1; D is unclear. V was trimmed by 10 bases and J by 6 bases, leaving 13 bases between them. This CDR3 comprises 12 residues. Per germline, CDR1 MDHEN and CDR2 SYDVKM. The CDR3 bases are TGTGCCACCTTTCGAGGAACCAATGAGCAGTTCTTC. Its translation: CATFRGTNEQFF.

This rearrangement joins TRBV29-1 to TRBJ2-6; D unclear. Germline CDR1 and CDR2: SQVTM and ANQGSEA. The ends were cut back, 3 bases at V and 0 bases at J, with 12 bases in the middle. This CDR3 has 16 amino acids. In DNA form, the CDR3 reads TGCAGCGTTGAGCTCCAGGTTTACTCTGGGGCCAACGTCCTGACTTTC. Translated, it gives CSVELQVYSGANVLTF.

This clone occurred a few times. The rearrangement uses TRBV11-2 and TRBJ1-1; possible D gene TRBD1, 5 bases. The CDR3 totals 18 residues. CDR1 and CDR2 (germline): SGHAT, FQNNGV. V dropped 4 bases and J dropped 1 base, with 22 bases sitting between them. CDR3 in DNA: TGTGCCAGCAGCTCCGAGACATCCAGATGGGGGGGGAACACTGAAGCTTTCTTT. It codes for CASSSETSRWGGNTEAFF.

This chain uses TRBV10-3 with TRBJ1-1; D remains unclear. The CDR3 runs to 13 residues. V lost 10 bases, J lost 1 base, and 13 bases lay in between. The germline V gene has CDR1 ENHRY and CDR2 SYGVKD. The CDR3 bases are TGTGCCACAAACACCCTTGGGAACACTGAAGCTTTCTTT. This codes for CATNTLGNTEAFF.

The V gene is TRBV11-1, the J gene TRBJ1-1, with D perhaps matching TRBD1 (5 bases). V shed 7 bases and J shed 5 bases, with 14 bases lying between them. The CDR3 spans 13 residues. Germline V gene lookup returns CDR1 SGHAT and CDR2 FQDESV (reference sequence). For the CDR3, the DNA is TGTGCCAGCACCCTCGCGGGGGGTACTGAAGCTTTCTTT. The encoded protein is CASTLAGGTEAFF.

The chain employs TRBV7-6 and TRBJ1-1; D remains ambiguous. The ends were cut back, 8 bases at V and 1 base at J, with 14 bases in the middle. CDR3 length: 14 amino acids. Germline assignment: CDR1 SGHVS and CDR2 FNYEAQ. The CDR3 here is CASAPKISNTEAFF. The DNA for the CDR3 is TGTGCCAGCGCCCCCAAAATCTCGAACACTGAAGCTTTCTTT.

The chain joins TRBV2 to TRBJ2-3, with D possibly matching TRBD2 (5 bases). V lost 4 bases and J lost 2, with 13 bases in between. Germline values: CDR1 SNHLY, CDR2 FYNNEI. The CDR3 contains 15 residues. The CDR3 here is CASSVGLAHTDTQYF. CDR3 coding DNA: TGTGCCAGCAGTGTCGGCCTAGCCCACACAGATACGCAGTATTTT.

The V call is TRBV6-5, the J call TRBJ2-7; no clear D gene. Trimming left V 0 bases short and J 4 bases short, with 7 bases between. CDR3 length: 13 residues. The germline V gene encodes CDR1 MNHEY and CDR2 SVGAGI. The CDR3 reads CASSYSDGYEQYF. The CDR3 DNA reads TGTGCCAGCAGTTACTCGGACGGGTACGAGCAGTACTTC.

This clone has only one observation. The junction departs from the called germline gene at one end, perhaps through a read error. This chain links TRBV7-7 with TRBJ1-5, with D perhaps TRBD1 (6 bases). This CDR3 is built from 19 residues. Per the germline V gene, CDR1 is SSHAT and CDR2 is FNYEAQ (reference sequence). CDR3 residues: CASSPETLYGTNHNQPQHF. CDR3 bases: TGTGCTAGCAGCCCAGAGACCTTATACGGGACAAATCACAATCAGCCCCAGCATTTT.

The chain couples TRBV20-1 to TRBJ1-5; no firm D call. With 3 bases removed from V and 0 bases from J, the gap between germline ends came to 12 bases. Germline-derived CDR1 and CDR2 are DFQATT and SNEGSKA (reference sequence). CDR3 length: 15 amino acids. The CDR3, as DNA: TGCAGTGCTAGTAGGGCAGACTATAGCAATCAGCCCCAGCATTTT. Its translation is CSASRADYSNQPQHF.

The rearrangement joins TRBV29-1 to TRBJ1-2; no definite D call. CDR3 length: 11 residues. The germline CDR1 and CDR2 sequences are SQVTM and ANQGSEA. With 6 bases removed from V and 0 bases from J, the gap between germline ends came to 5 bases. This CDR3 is CSVWSNYGYTF. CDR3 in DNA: TGCAGCGTATGGTCTAACTATGGCTACACCTTC.

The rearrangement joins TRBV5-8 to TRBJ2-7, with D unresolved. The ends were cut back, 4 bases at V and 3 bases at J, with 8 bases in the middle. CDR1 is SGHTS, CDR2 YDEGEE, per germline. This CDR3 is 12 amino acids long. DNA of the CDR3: TGTGCCAGCAGCGGCCCTAGCTACGAGCAGTACTTC. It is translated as CASSGPSYEQYF.

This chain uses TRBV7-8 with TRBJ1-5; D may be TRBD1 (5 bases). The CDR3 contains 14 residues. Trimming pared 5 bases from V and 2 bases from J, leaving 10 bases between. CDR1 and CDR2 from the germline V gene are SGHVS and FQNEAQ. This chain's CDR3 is CASSLRTRNQPQHF. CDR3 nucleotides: TGTGCCAGCAGCCTCCGGACACGCAATCAGCCCCAGCATTTT.

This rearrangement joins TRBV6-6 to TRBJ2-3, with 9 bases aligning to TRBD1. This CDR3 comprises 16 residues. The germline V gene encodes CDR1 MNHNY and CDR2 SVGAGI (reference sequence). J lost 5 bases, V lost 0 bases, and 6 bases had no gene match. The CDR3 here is CASSYSSGQGVDTQYF. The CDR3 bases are TGTGCCAGCAGTTACTCCTCGGGACAGGGAGTAGATACGCAGTATTTT.

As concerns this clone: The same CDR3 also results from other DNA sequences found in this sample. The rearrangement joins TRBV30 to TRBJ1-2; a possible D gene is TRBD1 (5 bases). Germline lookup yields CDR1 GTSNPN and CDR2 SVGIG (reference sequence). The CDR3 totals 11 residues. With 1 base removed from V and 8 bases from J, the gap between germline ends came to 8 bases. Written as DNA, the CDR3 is TGTGCCTGGAGTGCGGGGGGAGGCTACACCTTC. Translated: CAWSAGGGYTF.

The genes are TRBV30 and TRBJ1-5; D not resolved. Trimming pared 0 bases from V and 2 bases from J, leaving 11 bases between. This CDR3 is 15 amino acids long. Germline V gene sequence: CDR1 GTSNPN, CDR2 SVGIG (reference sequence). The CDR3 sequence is CAWSVFQLGNQPQHF. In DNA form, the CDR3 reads TGTGCCTGGAGTGTATTCCAGTTGGGCAATCAGCCCCAGCATTTT.

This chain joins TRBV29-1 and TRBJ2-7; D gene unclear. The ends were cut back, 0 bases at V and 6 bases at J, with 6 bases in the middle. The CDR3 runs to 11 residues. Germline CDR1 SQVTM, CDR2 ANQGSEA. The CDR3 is CSVEEQVEQYF. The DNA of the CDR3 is TGCAGCGTTGAAGAGCAGGTCGAGCAGTACTTC.